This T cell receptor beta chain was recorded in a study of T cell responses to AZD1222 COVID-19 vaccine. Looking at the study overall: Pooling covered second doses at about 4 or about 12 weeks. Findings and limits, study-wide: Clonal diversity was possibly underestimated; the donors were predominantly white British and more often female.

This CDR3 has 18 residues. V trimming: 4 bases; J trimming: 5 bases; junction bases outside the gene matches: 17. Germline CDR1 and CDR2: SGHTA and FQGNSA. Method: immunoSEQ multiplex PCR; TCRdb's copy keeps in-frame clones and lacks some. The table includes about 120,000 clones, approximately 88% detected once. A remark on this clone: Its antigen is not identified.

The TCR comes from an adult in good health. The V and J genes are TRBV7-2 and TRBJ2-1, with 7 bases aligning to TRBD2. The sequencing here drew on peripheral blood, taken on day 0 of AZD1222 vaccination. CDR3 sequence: CASSSYVYVGAGDNEQFF. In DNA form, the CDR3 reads TGTGCCAGCAGCTCTTATGTCTATGTCGGCGCGGGGGACAATGAGCAGTTCTTC.